This T cell receptor beta chain was sequenced in a study of cytomegalovirus exposure and HLA in healthy donors. Study conclusions and caveats: Data from an earlier analysis indicated that most TCR beta V segments were productive either about 87% or about 30% of the time. Association with HLA alleles at 0.05 false discovery rate was found for approximately 18,000 TCR beta sequences in a later analysis. TCR beta V- and J-gene trimming was later associated with a missense DCLRE1C variant.

Germline assignment: CDR1 MNHNS and CDR2 SASEGT. CDR3 length equals 15 residues. V gave up 7 bases and J gave up 3 bases; unmatched junction bases: 7. PCR used 60 Vbeta primers and 13 Jbeta primers. Assay: immunoSEQ multiplex PCR; the TCRdb copy retains only in-frame clones and omits some. The data hold about 250,000 clones, with roughly two thirds observed a single time. Worth noting for this clone: Its target is not known.

The source of this sequence is a female donor in good health and CMV-seronegative. Sequencing input: PBMCs. This chain links TRBV6-1 with TRBJ1-5; 9 bases line up with TRBD1. The CDR3 nucleotides read TGTGCCAGCACCTTCGGACAGGGGAACAATCAGCCCCAGCATTTT. This sequence encodes CASTFGQGNNQPQHF.